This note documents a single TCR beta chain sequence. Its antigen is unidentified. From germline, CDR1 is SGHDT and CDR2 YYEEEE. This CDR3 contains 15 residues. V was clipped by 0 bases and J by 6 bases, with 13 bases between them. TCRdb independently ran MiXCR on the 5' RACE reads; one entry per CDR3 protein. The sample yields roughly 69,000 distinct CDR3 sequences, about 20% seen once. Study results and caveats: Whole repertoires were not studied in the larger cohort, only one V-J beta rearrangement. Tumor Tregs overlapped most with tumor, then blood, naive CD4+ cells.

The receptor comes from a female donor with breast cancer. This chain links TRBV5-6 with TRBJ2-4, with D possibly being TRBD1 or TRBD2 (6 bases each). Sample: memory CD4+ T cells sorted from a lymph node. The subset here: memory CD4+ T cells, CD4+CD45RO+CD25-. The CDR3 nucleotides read TGTGCCAGCAGCTTGGGACAAGGGGGAGGAAACATTCAGTACTTC. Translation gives CASSLGQGGGNIQYF. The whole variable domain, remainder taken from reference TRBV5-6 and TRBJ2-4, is DAGVTQSPTHLIKTRGQQVTLRCSPKSGHDTVSWYQQALGQGPQFIFQYYEEEERQRGNFPDRFSGHQFPNYSSELNVNALLLGDSALYLCASSLGQGGGNIQYFGAGTRLSVL.